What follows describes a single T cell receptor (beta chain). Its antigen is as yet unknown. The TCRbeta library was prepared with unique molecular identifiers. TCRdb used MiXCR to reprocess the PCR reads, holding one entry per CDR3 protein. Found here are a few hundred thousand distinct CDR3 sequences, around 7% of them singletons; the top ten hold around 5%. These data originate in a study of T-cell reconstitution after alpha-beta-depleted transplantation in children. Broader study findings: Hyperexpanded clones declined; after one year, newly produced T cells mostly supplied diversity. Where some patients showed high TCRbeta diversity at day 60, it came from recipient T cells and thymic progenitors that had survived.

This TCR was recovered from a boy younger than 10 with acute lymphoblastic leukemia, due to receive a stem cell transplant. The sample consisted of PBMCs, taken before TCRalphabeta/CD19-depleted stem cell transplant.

Here the CDR3 reads CASLGGVSPLHF. CDR3 nucleotide sequence: TGTGCCAGCTTGGGAGGAGTTTCACCCCTCCACTTT. This chain links TRBV6-1 with TRBJ1-6, with D uncertain. With 8 bases removed from V and 9 bases from J, the gap between germline ends came to 11 bases. Germline V gives CDR1 MNHNS, CDR2 SASEGT. The CDR3 runs to 12 residues.